This T cell receptor (beta chain) derives from a study of blood T cell repertoires in COVID-19 (dated by TCRdb to 2018 to 2020). With respect to the entire study: The collaborator samples originated in the United States, Italy and Spain and spanned the acute and convalescent phases of COVID-19. The repertoires were released in a freely available public database meant as a resource for research on the immune response to SARS-CoV-2. Where available, HLA class I and class II types were obtained from metadata supplied by the sample provider rather than from assay-based typing. The prospective study material was composed of cDNA or gDNA derived from T cells, B-cell-depleted T cells, or PBMCs. A de-identified subject ID, COVID-19 status, age in years and sex were almost always included in the sample metadata. Samples came from the ongoing ImmuneRACE study (first 160 participants) plus 1,254 subjects from 6 global collaborators. Deeply sampled blood TCRbeta repertoires from subjects exposed to, actively infected with, or recovered from COVID-19 were included in the dataset. Broader findings and caveats from the paper: The quantity of clinical and demographic metadata differed by source and by participant and was supplied without curation.

Counted from cysteine to phenylalanine, this CDR3 has 16 amino acids. The CDR3 DNA has 48 bases and is translated from base 1. Germline trimming: 6 bases from V, 2 bases from J; junction bases outside gene matches: 12. CDR1 and CDR2, per the germline V gene, are KGHDR and SFDVKD. Participants in the prospective study were enrolled through a virtual design, were aged 18 to 89 years, and lived in approximately 24 United States geographic areas. In the prospective study, cohorts were assigned on the basis of participant-reported clinical history obtained from a screening survey and a study questionnaire. ImmuneRACE Cohort 3 recovered participants were defined by two consecutive negative NP/OP PCR tests, healthcare professional clearance, or symptom resolution. Mobile phlebotomists in the prospective study collected whole blood, serum and a nasopharyngeal or oropharyngeal swab from every participant. Participants in the prospective study had the option to provide additional blood draws and questionnaires over a 2-month period. Prospective study blood samples were shipped either frozen or at room temperature before DNA extraction.

TCRbeta CDR3 regions were amplified from genomic DNA using the immunoSEQ Assay, a bias-controlled multiplex PCR. The study's processing was this. Within the assay, amplification of reference gene primers was used to estimate how many nucleated cells each sample contained. To quantify the absolute abundance of each unique TCRbeta CDR3 rearrangement, sequence reads were collapsed and filtered. For each sample, productive Simpson clonality was calculated as the square root of Simpson's diversity index across productive rearrangements. The immuneACCESS repertoire file appears here via TCRdb, limited to in-frame rearrangements. These files lack a portion of the clones; in checked studies, under half of the deficit traces to unresolved V genes, and the cause of the others is not known. For V, J and clone size, that table is used; D and trimming come from the DNA. The sample has some 350,000 clones on record, 75% to 90% of them singletons. Less than 1.2% of the sample is held by the ten biggest clonotypes.

This clone occurred once. What this receptor recognizes is not known. No much larger clone exists at a distance of one base, and base qualities are not known. The TCR sequence derives from a man aged 18 to 29 who had recovered from COVID-19. The rearranged segments are TRBV24-1 and TRBJ2-7, and TRBD2 aligns with 7 junction nucleotides. The specimen sequenced was PBMCs or T cells enriched from blood (not recorded which). The CDR3 region reads CATSLEREGVAYEQYF. Read as DNA, the sequence is TGTGCCACCAGTCTGGAGAGGGAGGGAGTGGCCTACGAGCAGTACTTC.